A single sample is the source of the 23 T cell receptor beta chains below, sequenced in a study of brain T cells in children with intractable seizures. Generated by immunoSEQ multiplex PCR, the TCRdb table keeps only in-frame clones and is missing some. The table has 110,000 or so clones, roughly 94% seen once; the top ten hold 3.8%. Sequenced here: peripheral blood, sampled at surgery. All receptors derive from a boy younger than two with hemimegalencephaly and intractable seizures.

V gene TRBV5-5 combines with J gene TRBJ1-1; D remains ambiguous. CDR3 length: 12 residues. V was pared by 4 bases and J by 8 bases, with 12 bases between. CDR1 and CDR2 from the germline V gene are SGHKS and YYEKEE (reference sequence). DNA for the CDR3: TGTGCCAGCAGCCCCCCACCCTTCGAAGCTTTCTTT. It translates to CASSPPPFEAFF.

The chain links TRBV10-3 to TRBJ2-5; 12 bases fit TRBD2. The CDR3 contains 17 residues. Germline assignment: CDR1 ENHRY and CDR2 SYGVKD. V lost 6 bases to trimming and J lost 1 base; unmatched junction nucleotides: 9. The CDR3 DNA reads as TGTGCCATCAGCCTTGTCCTAGCGGGAGGGTTCCAAGAGACCCAGTACTTC. It yields the protein CAISLVLAGGFQETQYF.

This chain links TRBV28 with TRBJ2-3; the D gene is possibly TRBD2 (5 bases). With 3 bases removed from V and 4 bases from J, the gap between germline ends came to 8 bases. The CDR3 is 13 amino acids. Germline values: CDR1 MDHEN, CDR2 SYDVKM. The CDR3 nucleotides are TGTGCCAGCAGTTTCGGGGTCCCAGATACGCAGTATTTT. This sequence encodes CASSFGVPDTQYF.

The J gene is TRBJ1-5, the V gene TRBV10-2, with 11 bases aligning to TRBD1. Germline V CDR1 and CDR2: WSHSY, SAAADI. The CDR3 contains 14 residues. The trim removed 6 bases at V and 6 bases at J, leaving 4 bases unmatched. The CDR3 DNA reads TGCGCCAGCAGGGGGACAGGGGGGTTTCAGCCCCAGCATTTT. Amino acids: CASRGTGGFQPQHF.

The genes are TRBV3-1 (or the pseudogene TRBV3-2) and TRBJ2-1, with D uncertain. The CDR3 is 13 residues long. The V gene's germline CDR1 is LGHDT and CDR2 YNNKEL (reference sequence). Trimming took off 0 bases at V and 3 bases at J, with 3 bases between the two ends. CDR3 region: CASSQDNYNEQFF. The DNA for the CDR3 is TGTGCCAGCAGCCAAGACAACTACAATGAGCAGTTCTTC.

This clone was seen only once. The V call is TRBV2, the J call TRBJ2-7, with 8 bases lining up with TRBD1. Trimming at V came to 4 bases and at J to 0 bases, leaving 2 bases not matched to a gene. Looked up from germline, CDR1 is SNHLY and CDR2 is FYNNEI. The CDR3 runs to 14 residues. The CDR3 spells CASSADRGSYEQYF. In DNA form, the CDR3 reads TGTGCCAGCAGTGCAGACAGGGGCTCCTACGAGCAGTACTTC.

The chain links TRBV19 to TRBJ1-6; D remains unclear. Per the germline V gene, CDR1 is LNHDA and CDR2 is SQIVND (reference sequence). There are 15 residues in the CDR3. V was clipped by 5 bases and J by 4 bases, with 12 bases between them. CDR3 in amino acids: CASSYRSNYNSPLHF. CDR3 DNA: TGTGCCAGTAGTTATCGCAGCAATTATAATTCACCCCTCCACTTT.

The chain joins TRBV19 to TRBJ2-7, with TRBD2 matching over 9 bases. Per germline, CDR1 LNHDA and CDR2 SQIVND (reference sequence). CDR3 size: 18 residues. J was trimmed by 3 bases and V by 1 base; bases with no gene match: 13. The CDR3 loop reads CASSIGSSGMFSDYEQYF. In DNA form, the CDR3 reads TGTGCCAGTAGTATAGGGTCTAGCGGGATGTTTTCGGACTACGAGCAGTACTTC.

This clone occurred a few times. CDR3 protein: CASSFSVGKPGYTF. DNA for the CDR3: TGTGCCAGCAGCTTTTCCGTTGGGAAGCCTGGCTACACCTTC. V usage is TRBV7-9 and J usage is TRBJ1-2; D call uncertain. Trimming cost V 3 bases and J 7 bases, with 15 bases left between them. The CDR3 contains 14 residues. Germline CDR1 is SEHNR and CDR2 is FQNEAQ (reference sequence).

The chain links TRBV6-2 or TRBV6-3 to TRBJ1-2; D gene uncertain. Germline V gene sequence: CDR1 MNHEY, CDR2 SVGEGT. Trimming pared 2 bases from V and 7 bases from J, leaving 5 bases between. CDR3 length: 11 residues. The CDR3: CASSYVGGYTF. DNA for the CDR3: TGTGCCAGCAGTTACGTTGGTGGCTACACCTTC.

The chain is built from TRBV3-1 (or the pseudogene TRBV3-2) and TRBJ2-5, with 7 bases fitting TRBD2. Germline V CDR1 and CDR2: LGHDT, YNNKEL (reference sequence). CDR3 length: 14 amino acids. The V gene end was trimmed by 0 bases and the J gene end by 4 bases; junction bases not matched to a gene: 2. The CDR3: CASSQDGRPETQYF. The CDR3 DNA reads as TGTGCCAGCAGCCAAGACGGGAGGCCAGAGACCCAGTACTTC.

CDR3 DNA: TGTGCCAGCAGCTCGATAGTGAGGGCAGATACGCAGTATTTT. This codes for CASSSIVRADTQYF. The genes are TRBV7-9 and TRBJ2-3; tentative D call: TRBD2 (5 bases). This CDR3 has 14 amino acids. Germline loops: CDR1 SEHNR, CDR2 FQNEAQ (reference sequence). The germline V and J ends were trimmed by 4 bases and 4 bases, with 12 bases remaining between them.

The rearrangement joins TRBV12-2 to TRBJ2-7. TRBV12-2 is tagged as a pseudogene. The CDR3 spans 16 residues. The CDR3 spells CASRRARGGLISEQYF. The CDR3 nucleotides are TGTGCAAGTCGCAGGGCCAGGGGAGGACTGATCTCGGAGCAGTACTTC.

This clone was recorded a few times. This chain links TRBV7-6 with TRBJ2-7, with TRBD1 identical over 9 bases. Germline-derived CDR1 and CDR2 are SGHVS and FNYEAQ. V lost 5 bases to trimming and J lost 2 bases; unmatched junction nucleotides: 13. This CDR3 contains 17 residues. The CDR3 here is CASSPGTGSPPTYEQYF. CDR3 nucleotide sequence: TGTGCCAGCAGCCCCGGGACAGGGAGTCCCCCTACCTACGAGCAGTACTTC. The full variable domain, in which reference TRBV7-6 and TRBJ2-7 provide the parts outside the CDR3, is GAGVSQSPRYKVTKRGQDVALRCDPISGHVSLYWYRQALGQGPEFLTYFNYEAQQDKSGLPNDRFSAERPEGSISTLTIQRTEQRDSAMYRCASSPGTGSPPTYEQYFGPGTRLTVT.

The CDR3 region has the DNA TGCGCCAGCAGCAGAACGACTAGCGGGAGCCGCACCGGGGAGCTGTTTTTT. It yields the protein CASSRTTSGSRTGELFF. The V gene is TRBV5-1, the J gene TRBJ2-2, with 12 bases aligning to TRBD2. The CDR3 is 17 residues long. The ends lost 4 bases at V and 4 bases at J; junction bases unmatched: 8. Per the germline V gene, CDR1 is SGHRS and CDR2 is YFSETQ.

V usage is TRBV5-5 and J usage is TRBJ2-6; D may match TRBD1 or TRBD2 (5 bases each). The V end was cut by 4 bases, the J end by 0 bases, with 14 bases between. The CDR3 sequence is 17 residues long. Per the germline V gene, CDR1 is SGHKS and CDR2 is YYEKEE (reference sequence). CDR3 in DNA: TGTGCCAGCAGCATGGGACGCTTACACTCTGGGGCCAACGTCCTGACTTTC. This sequence encodes CASSMGRLHSGANVLTF. The full variable domain, its missing parts supplied by reference TRBV5-5 and TRBJ2-6, is DAGVTQSPTHLIKTRGQQVTLRCSPISGHKSVSWYQQVLGQGPQFIFQYYEKEERGRGNFPDRFSARQFPNYSSELNVNALLLGDSALYLCASSMGRLHSGANVLTFGAGSRLTVL.

The chain carries TRBV29-1 and TRBJ2-1; D is possibly TRBD2 (5 bases). With 2 bases removed from V and 0 bases from J, the gap between germline ends came to 14 bases. Looked up from germline, CDR1 is SQVTM and CDR2 is ANQGSEA. CDR3 length equals 16 residues. The CDR3 loop is CSVESDYPHSYNEQFF. The CDR3, as DNA: TGCAGCGTTGAAAGTGACTACCCACACTCCTACAATGAGCAGTTCTTC.

The chain uses TRBV3-1 (or the pseudogene TRBV3-2) and TRBJ2-1, with TRBD2 matching 13 bases. Germline V lookup: CDR1 LGHDT, CDR2 YNNKEL (reference sequence). Trimming at V came to 4 bases and at J to 6 bases, leaving 12 bases not matched to a gene. The CDR3 has 18 amino acids. The CDR3 protein is CASSPRTSGSLRRNEQFF. Here the CDR3 DNA reads TGTGCCAGCAGCCCGAGGACTAGCGGGAGTTTGCGCCGCAATGAGCAGTTCTTC.

The chain joins TRBV7-2 to TRBJ1-2; D ambiguous. CDR1 SGHTA and CDR2 FQGNSA come from the germline V gene. Between the trimmed V and J ends, which lost 1 base and 8 bases, there was a span of 14 bases. This CDR3 spans 14 amino acids. This CDR3 is CASSLVRTTDGYTF. In nucleotides, the CDR3 is TGTGCCAGCAGCTTAGTTCGTACGACCGACGGCTACACCTTC.

This clone appeared once. J is TRBJ1-2 and V is TRBV28; D is ambiguous. The CDR3 has 12 amino acids. In germline, CDR1 is MDHEN, CDR2 SYDVKM. V gave up 6 bases and J gave up 8 bases, with 13 bases separating them. The chain's CDR3 is CASRAPLGGYTF. The CDR3 DNA reads TGTGCCAGCAGGGCCCCATTGGGGGGCTACACCTTC.

This chain connects TRBV6-5 to TRBJ2-7, with D possibly TRBD1 on 5 matching bases. The length of the CDR3 is 14 residues. V dropped 6 bases and J dropped 3 bases, with 15 bases sitting between them. Germline CDR1 reads MNHEY; CDR2 reads SVGAGI. The CDR3 here is CASRSPGRLYEQYF. CDR3 DNA: TGTGCCAGCAGATCCCCAGGGCGGCTCTACGAGCAGTACTTC.

The chain uses TRBV27 and TRBJ2-7, with 9 bases fitting TRBD2. The V gene end was trimmed by 8 bases and the J gene end by 2 bases; junction bases not matched to a gene: 7. The CDR3 consists of 14 residues. Germline CDR1 reads MNHEY; CDR2 reads SMNVEV (reference sequence). This chain's CDR3 is CASGSGGITYEQYF. As DNA, the CDR3 is TGTGCCAGCGGGAGCGGGGGGATAACCTACGAGCAGTACTTC.

The V and J genes are TRBV4-2 and TRBJ2-1; 8 bases are a match to TRBD1. This CDR3 is built from 17 residues. The V gene's germline CDR1 is LGHNA and CDR2 YNFKEQ. With V trimmed by 1 base and J by 3 bases, 8 bases remained unmatched. The DNA of the CDR3 is TGTGCCAGCAGCCAAGCCGGACAGGGACCCCGCTACAATGAGCAGTTCTTC. Translating it yields CASSQAGQGPRYNEQFF.